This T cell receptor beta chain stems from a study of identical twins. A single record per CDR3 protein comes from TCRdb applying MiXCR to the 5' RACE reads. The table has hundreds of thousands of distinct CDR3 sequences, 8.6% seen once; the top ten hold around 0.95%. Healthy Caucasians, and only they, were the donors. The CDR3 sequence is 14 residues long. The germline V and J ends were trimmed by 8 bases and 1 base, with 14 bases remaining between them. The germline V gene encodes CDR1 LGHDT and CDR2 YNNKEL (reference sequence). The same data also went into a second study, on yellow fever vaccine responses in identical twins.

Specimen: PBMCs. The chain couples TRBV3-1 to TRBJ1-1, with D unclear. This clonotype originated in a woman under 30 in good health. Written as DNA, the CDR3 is TGTGCCAGCCGATCGGGGTTTGCGAACACTGAAGCTTTCTTT. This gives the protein CASRSGFANTEAFF.